These 15 T cell receptor beta chains originate from one sample sequenced in a study of blood T cell repertoires in COVID-19. The method was immunoSEQ multiplex PCR; TCRdb's version includes in-frame clones alone and lacks a portion of them. The data contain 150,000 to 200,000 clones, 65% to 85% of them seen just once; the ten biggest clones take up approximately 15%. The sample comprised peripheral blood. Receptor source: a man aged 55 to 70 with active or convalescent COVID-19.

This chain uses TRBV24-1 with TRBJ2-5; 7 bases line up with TRBD1. The CDR3 runs to 13 residues. The trim removed 3 bases at V and 3 bases at J, leaving 0 bases unmatched. Germline CDR1 is KGHDR and CDR2 is SFDVKD. The CDR3 loop is CATSDGTEETQYF. The DNA for the CDR3 is TGTGCCACCAGTGATGGGACAGAAGAGACCCAGTACTTC.

The V and J genes are TRBV10-2 and TRBJ1-2; TRBD1 agrees at 7 bases. The ends lost 7 bases at V and 8 bases at J; junction bases unmatched: 7. CDR3 length: 12 residues. Germline V gives CDR1 WSHSY, CDR2 SAAADI. CDR3 region: CASNTDREGYTF. The DNA for the CDR3 is TGCGCCAGCAATACAGACAGGGAAGGCTACACCTTC.

V usage is TRBV15 and J usage is TRBJ2-7, with 8 positions matching TRBD2. Germline assignment: CDR1 LNHNV and CDR2 YYDKDF (reference sequence). The junction had 2 bases not matched to a gene; V was cut back by 1 base and J by 3 bases. The CDR3 extends over 14 amino acids. The CDR3 DNA follows: TGTGCCACCAGCAGAGGTCGGGAGGGCTACGAGCAGTACTTC. Translated, it gives CATSRGREGYEQYF.

This rearrangement joins TRBV4-3 to TRBJ2-1; 14 bases are shared with TRBD2. The junction had 6 bases not matched to a gene; V was cut back by 4 bases and J by 7 bases. CDR1 is LGHNA, CDR2 YSLEER, per germline. This CDR3 has 16 amino acids. The CDR3 region has the DNA TGCGCCAGCAGCCGCACCGGGACTAGCGGGAGAAATGAGCAGTTCTTC. As protein: CASSRTGTSGRNEQFF.

This chain links TRBV7-8 with TRBJ2-4, with TRBD2 matching 7 bases. The V gene end was trimmed by 2 bases and the J gene end by 4 bases; junction bases not matched to a gene: 8. The CDR3 sequence is 16 residues long. Per germline, CDR1 SGHVS and CDR2 FQNEAQ. CDR3 amino acids: CASSLSAGPLKNIQYF. In DNA, the CDR3 is TGTGCCAGCAGCTTATCAGCGGGACCTCTGAAAAACATTCAGTACTTC.

The chain links TRBV4-3 to TRBJ2-5, with 10 bases lining up with TRBD2. With 0 bases clipped from V and 10 bases from J, the junction kept 14 bases outside the gene matches. The germline V gene has CDR1 LGHNA and CDR2 YSLEER. This CDR3 contains 17 residues. The CDR3 loop is CASSQELAGGPQRGQYF. The CDR3, as DNA: TGCGCCAGCAGCCAAGAATTAGCGGGAGGCCCCCAGCGGGGCCAGTACTTC.

This clone was observed a few times. This chain links TRBV28 with TRBJ1-5; TRBD1 matches at 8 bases. Looked up from germline, CDR1 is MDHEN and CDR2 is SYDVKM. J lost 4 bases, V lost 5 bases, and 10 bases had no gene match. The CDR3 is 16 amino acids. CDR3 DNA sequence: TGTGCCAGCAGTCCTACCCAGGGGGCGCTGAATCAGCCCCAGCATTTT. It encodes CASSPTQGALNQPQHF.

The chain carries TRBV25-1 and TRBJ2-2; 8 bases are a match to TRBD1. From germline, CDR1 is MGHDK and CDR2 SYGVNS. The CDR3 runs 16 residues. Unmatched junction bases numbered 5, after V lost 1 base and J lost 4 bases. The CDR3, as DNA: TGTGCCAGCAGTGAATCGGGCAGGGGGCCCACCGGGGAGCTGTTTTTT. Translation gives CASSESGRGPTGELFF.

The J gene is TRBJ1-5, the V gene TRBV28, with 8 bases matching TRBD1. Per germline, CDR1 MDHEN and CDR2 SYDVKM. This CDR3 is 16 amino acids long. Losses at the gene ends were 6 bases for V and 0 bases for J; bases not matched to a gene: 7. CDR3 DNA sequence: TGTGCCAGCAGCCTCGGGACAGGCTATAGCAATCAGCCCCAGCATTTT. Translating it yields CASSLGTGYSNQPQHF.

The chain uses TRBV7-2 and TRBJ2-3; 10 bases match TRBD2. With 2 bases clipped from V and 5 bases from J, the junction kept 4 bases outside the gene matches. Germline V gene data show CDR1 as SGHTA and CDR2 as FQGNSA. The length of the CDR3 is 15 residues. CDR3 sequence reads: CASSLISGRVDTQYF. The CDR3 coding sequence is TGTGCCAGCAGCTTAATAAGCGGGAGGGTAGATACGCAGTATTTT.

V usage is TRBV27 and J usage is TRBJ1-4; tentative D call: TRBD1 (6 bases). This CDR3 contains 14 residues. Trimming pared 6 bases from V and 7 bases from J, leaving 15 bases between. Germline values: CDR1 MNHEY, CDR2 SMNVEV (reference sequence). As DNA, the CDR3 is TGTGCCAGCAGCAAAGGCAGGGGCGTTGAAAAACTGTTTTTT. As protein: CASSKGRGVEKLFF.

The V and J genes are TRBV5-4 and TRBJ2-3; 12 bases match TRBD2. The CDR3 consists of 17 residues. Looked up from germline, CDR1 is SGHNT and CDR2 is YYREEE (reference sequence). The junction had 7 bases not matched to a gene; V was cut back by 3 bases and J by 2 bases. The CDR3 DNA sequence: TGTGCCAGCAGCTCGGGAGCTAGCGGGAGGGTCACAGATACGCAGTATTTT. Amino acid sequence: CASSSGASGRVTDTQYF.

In this sample, this clone turned up once. The chain combines TRBV6-5 with TRBJ2-5; TRBD2 matches 8 bases. Germline values: CDR1 MNHEY, CDR2 SVGAGI. V trimming: 8 bases; J trimming: 0 bases; junction bases outside the gene matches: 8. The CDR3 totals 15 residues. The DNA of the CDR3 is TGTGCCAGCCGCGGGAGGCAGGGGTACCAAGAGACCCAGTACTTC. This codes for CASRGRQGYQETQYF.

The rearrangement joins TRBV7-9 to TRBJ2-1; 9 nucleotides line up with TRBD2. CDR1 and CDR2 (germline): SEHNR, FQNEAQ (reference sequence). The J segment lost 1 base and the V segment lost 2 bases, leaving 3 bases of the junction unmatched. The CDR3 extends over 16 amino acids. CDR3 sequence (DNA): TGTGCCAGCAGCTTAAGCCTAGCGGGATCCTACAATGAGCAGTTCTTC. Protein: CASSLSLAGSYNEQFF.

CDR3 DNA: TGTGCCAGCGGGCGGGCGGAGGGGTTGAAGACCCAGTACTTC. Translating gives CASGRAEGLKTQYF. V gene TRBV2 combines with J gene TRBJ2-5, with D perhaps matching TRBD2 (6 bases). CDR1 is SNHLY and CDR2 is FYNNEI in the germline V gene. The CDR3 totals 14 residues. Trimming removed 8 bases at V and 6 bases at J, with 19 bases between. Drawing the rest from reference TRBV2 and TRBJ2-5, the complete variable domain is EPEVTQTPSHQVTQMGQEVILRCVPISNHLYFYWYRQILGQKVEFLVSFYNNEISEKSEIFDDQFSVERPDGSNFTLKIRSTKLEDSAMYFCASGRAEGLKTQYFGPGTRLLVL.